The 24 T cell receptor beta chains listed next were all sequenced from one sample in a study of blood T cell repertoires in COVID-19. Only in-frame clones appear in the TCRdb table, and some are missing; sequencing was by immunoSEQ multiplex PCR. The sample consists of 150,000 to 200,000 clones, approximately 85% of them appearing once. The sequencing input was peripheral blood. These TCRs come from an elderly woman with acute or convalescent COVID-19.

The chain carries TRBV19 and TRBJ2-7; tentative D call: TRBD1 (6 bases). Trimming left V 7 bases short and J 13 bases short, with 17 bases between. From germline, CDR1 is LNHDA and CDR2 SQIVND (reference sequence). This CDR3 region has 11 residues. The CDR3 DNA reads as TGTGCCAGTAAGAAGCAGGGGATTACATACTTC. Encoded protein: CASKKQGITYF.

J is TRBJ1-5 and V is TRBV9, with D possibly TRBD1 on 6 matching bases. This CDR3 has 15 residues. Trimming removed 2 bases from V and 2 bases from J, with 11 bases in between. Germline V CDR1 and CDR2: SGDLS, YYNGEE. CDR3 sequence: CASSVGPGGNQPQHF. CDR3 bases: TGTGCCAGCAGCGTCGGGCCAGGGGGCAATCAGCCCCAGCATTTT.

V gene TRBV5-4 combines with J gene TRBJ2-5; possibly TRBD2 for D (6 bases). The germline V gene encodes CDR1 SGHNT and CDR2 YYREEE (reference sequence). V shed 4 bases and J shed 2 bases, with 15 bases lying between them. The CDR3 extends over 15 amino acids. CDR3 residues: CASSPGRGLQETQYF. CDR3 nucleotide sequence: TGTGCCAGCAGCCCGGGGAGAGGACTACAAGAGACCCAGTACTTC.

This clone has a single count. This rearrangement joins TRBV19 to TRBJ2-6, with TRBD1 matching over 9 bases. Trimming at V came to 7 bases and at J to 0 bases, leaving 7 bases not matched to a gene. Germline V gene data show CDR1 as LNHDA and CDR2 as SQIVND (reference sequence). The CDR3 extends over 17 amino acids. The CDR3 nucleotides are TGTGCCAGTACGGACAGGGGACGCAGCTCTGGGGCCAACGTCCTGACTTTC. This translates into CASTDRGRSSGANVLTF.

This clone was counted once. The chain employs TRBV5-1 and TRBJ2-1; 7 bases are shared with TRBD2. V trimming: 1 base; J trimming: 3 bases; junction bases outside the gene matches: 10. This CDR3 is built from 17 residues. CDR1 and CDR2 from the germline V gene are SGHRS and YFSETQ. The CDR3 spells CASSLWAGEGLYNEQFF. CDR3 coding DNA: TGCGCCAGCAGCTTGTGGGCGGGAGAAGGCCTCTACAATGAGCAGTTCTTC.

The rearrangement joins TRBV7-9 to TRBJ2-3; 9 bases match TRBD2. Trimming removed 2 bases from V and 9 bases from J; junction bases left unmatched: 9. Germline V gene sequence: CDR1 SEHNR, CDR2 FQNEAQ (reference sequence). CDR3 length equals 15 residues. The CDR3: CASSLMESSGATQYF. The CDR3 DNA reads TGTGCCAGCAGCTTAATGGAGTCTAGCGGGGCGACGCAGTATTTT. The complete variable domain, with remaining parts taken from reference TRBV7-9 and TRBJ2-3, reads DTGVSQNPRHKITKRGQNVTFRCDPISEHNRLYWYRQTLGQGPEFLTYFQNEAQLEKSRLLSDRFSAERPKGSFSTLEIQRTEQGDSAMYLCASSLMESSGATQYFGPGTRLTVL.

This clone was counted ten times or more. The sample carries other DNA sequences with the same CDR3. The chain combines TRBV19 with TRBJ2-7, with TRBD2 matching 8 bases. From germline, CDR1 is LNHDA and CDR2 SQIVND (reference sequence). V trimming: 3 bases; J trimming: 7 bases; junction bases outside the gene matches: 11. The CDR3 runs to 15 residues. CDR3 protein: CASSISSGRPGEQYF. The DNA of the CDR3 is TGTGCCAGTAGTATTTCCAGCGGGAGACCGGGGGAGCAGTACTTC.

On this clone: Other DNA sequences in this sample translate to the same CDR3. This chain links TRBV18 with TRBJ1-1, with TRBD1 as a possible D gene (5 bases). V lost 3 bases and J lost 3, with 8 bases in between. The germline CDR1 and CDR2 sequences are KGHSH and LQKENI. This CDR3 is built from 13 residues. CDR3 amino acids: CASSPLRDTEAFF. In nucleotides, the CDR3 is TGTGCCAGCTCACCCCTCAGGGACACTGAAGCTTTCTTT.

V and J are TRBV7-9 and TRBJ2-4, with 14 bases matching TRBD2. V lost 3 bases and J lost 7; bases outside the gene matches: 8. This CDR3 has 17 residues. Germline CDR1 is SEHNR and CDR2 is FQNEAQ (reference sequence). DNA for the CDR3: TGTGCCAGCAGCTTGGGACTAGCGGGAGTGGGTCCCAACATTCAGTACTTC. This gives the protein CASSLGLAGVGPNIQYF.

The chain links TRBV4-1 to TRBJ1-2, with 7 nucleotides matching TRBD1. CDR1 and CDR2 (germline): MGHRA, YSYEKL. Trimming removed 0 bases from V and 1 base from J; junction bases left unmatched: 2. The CDR3 has 15 residues. This CDR3 is CASSQEYRGNYGYTF. In nucleotides, the CDR3 is TGCGCCAGCAGCCAAGAATACAGGGGTAACTATGGCTACACCTTC.

J is TRBJ2-3 and V is TRBV11-2, with 9 positions matching TRBD2. V shed 5 bases, J shed 5 bases, and the junction held 14 bases outside the gene matches. CDR1 is SGHAT, CDR2 FQNNGV, per germline. The CDR3 totals 17 residues. As DNA, the CDR3 is TGTGCCAGCAGCCCCATACCGCGGGGGGGCCGGGAAGATACGCAGTATTTT. It is translated as CASSPIPRGGREDTQYF.

The genes are TRBV7-2 and TRBJ1-3; TRBD1 agrees at 9 bases. With V trimmed by 5 bases and J by 3 bases, 5 bases remained unmatched. This CDR3 has 15 residues. Germline CDR1 SGHTA, CDR2 FQGNSA. CDR3 sequence: CASSPTGGHGNTIYF. CDR3 DNA: TGTGCCAGCAGCCCAACAGGGGGCCATGGAAACACCATATATTTT.

The chain is built from TRBV6-5 and TRBJ2-1; the D gene is possibly TRBD2 (6 bases). Between the trimmed V and J ends, which lost 2 bases and 5 bases, there was a span of 7 bases. The CDR3 is 13 amino acids. Germline CDR1 reads MNHEY; CDR2 reads SVGAGI. CDR3 nucleotides: TGTGCCAGCAGTTACCCGGGGGACAATGAGCAGTTCTTC. The encoded protein is CASSYPGDNEQFF.

The chain is built from TRBV27 and TRBJ2-5; D not certain. Between the trimmed V and J ends, which lost 6 bases and 4 bases, there was a span of 12 bases. This CDR3 is 13 amino acids long. Germline V gene lookup returns CDR1 MNHEY and CDR2 SMNVEV (reference sequence). CDR3 nucleotide sequence: TGTGCCAGCAGCCCGGGTGCCCGAGAGACCCAGTACTTC. Its translation: CASSPGARETQYF.

Points on this clone: The junction does not match germline at one end; this may be a read error. The chain employs TRBV6-2 or TRBV6-3 and TRBJ1-5; 7 bases fit TRBD1. The V gene's germline CDR1 is MNHEY and CDR2 SVGEGT. The CDR3 covers 12 residues. In nucleotides, the CDR3 is TGTGCCAGCAGTTACTCGGGAGACAGGGAGGATTTT. It is translated as CASSYSGDREDF.

The CDR3 DNA reads TGTGCCAGCAGCCCGCAAACAGGGGGCGATCAGCCCCAGCATTTT. Translated, it gives CASSPQTGGDQPQHF. The chain recombines TRBV3-1 (or the pseudogene TRBV3-2) with TRBJ1-5; TRBD1 aligns across 9 bases. Trimming took 4 bases from V and 5 from J; bases not matched to a gene: 6. CDR3 length: 15 amino acids. CDR1 is LGHDT and CDR2 is YNNKEL in the germline V gene (reference sequence).

V usage is TRBV6-5 and J usage is TRBJ1-2, with TRBD1 as a possible D gene (6 bases). The CDR3 is 13 amino acids. V shed 1 base and J shed 7 bases, with 10 bases lying between them. CDR1 and CDR2 (germline): MNHEY, SVGAGI. The CDR3 is CASSYYRVRGYTF. The CDR3 DNA reads TGTGCCAGCAGTTACTACAGGGTCCGTGGCTACACCTTC.

This clone was recorded only once. J is TRBJ2-5 and V is TRBV21-1; the table calls TRBD1, which could not be checked here. TRBV21-1 is classified as a pseudogene. CDR3 length equals 15 residues. The CDR3 DNA sequence: TGTGCCAGCAGCACCCAGGGAAAGGGCCGAGAGACCCAGTACTTC. Its protein is CASSTQGKGRETQYF.

V and J are TRBV12-3 or TRBV12-4 and TRBJ2-7; tentative D call: TRBD1 (6 bases). Trimming shortened V by 5 bases and J by 2 bases, and 10 bases separated the two germline ends. The CDR3 extends over 13 amino acids. In DNA form, the CDR3 reads TGTGCCAGCAGTAACGACAGGACCTACGAGCAGTACTTC. Protein product: CASSNDRTYEQYF.

The chain carries TRBV24-1 and TRBJ2-1, with no clear D. CDR1 KGHDR and CDR2 SFDVKD come from the germline V gene. The CDR3 totals 16 residues. Trimming stripped 3 bases from V and 7 bases from J, with 18 bases between. The CDR3 is CATSDATRPNSNEQFF. Written as DNA, the CDR3 is TGTGCCACCAGTGATGCGACCAGGCCCAATTCAAATGAGCAGTTCTTC.

CDR3 sequence (DNA): TGTGCCAGTAGAAACCAGGGGGAACCTAGCAATCAGCCCCAGCATTTT. Its translation: CASRNQGEPSNQPQHF. The chain recombines TRBV19 with TRBJ1-5; TRBD1 matches at 7 bases. Trimming removed 6 bases from V and 0 bases from J; junction bases left unmatched: 8. The CDR3 runs 16 residues. CDR1 is LNHDA, CDR2 SQIVND, per germline (reference sequence).

The chain employs TRBV20-1 and TRBJ2-1; 10 bases are a match to TRBD2. Trimming at V came to 3 bases and at J to 11 bases, leaving 10 bases not matched to a gene. This CDR3 spans 14 amino acids. Germline CDR1 is DFQATT and CDR2 is SNEGSKA (reference sequence). The DNA for the CDR3 is TGCAGTGCTAGTGTACTAGCGGGAAGGAACAAGCAGTTCTTC. This sequence encodes CSASVLAGRNKQFF.

This chain joins TRBV5-1 and TRBJ2-1; the match to TRBD2 covers 9 bases. Germline V lookup: CDR1 SGHRS, CDR2 YFSETQ. The CDR3 totals 17 residues. Germline trimming cut 1 base from V and 5 bases from J; bases unmatched to any gene: 10. CDR3 nucleotides: TGCGCCAGCAGCTTGTCCTTAGGCGGGGGGGCCAACAATGAGCAGTTCTTC. The encoded protein is CASSLSLGGGANNEQFF.

The chain links TRBV10-3 to TRBJ1-5; D is uncertain. Trimming left V 2 bases short and J 0 bases short, with 8 bases between. Per germline, CDR1 ENHRY and CDR2 SYGVKD. This CDR3 has 15 residues. This CDR3 is CAISEGPGSNQPQHF. CDR3 in DNA: TGTGCCATCAGTGAGGGCCCGGGTAGCAATCAGCCCCAGCATTTT.